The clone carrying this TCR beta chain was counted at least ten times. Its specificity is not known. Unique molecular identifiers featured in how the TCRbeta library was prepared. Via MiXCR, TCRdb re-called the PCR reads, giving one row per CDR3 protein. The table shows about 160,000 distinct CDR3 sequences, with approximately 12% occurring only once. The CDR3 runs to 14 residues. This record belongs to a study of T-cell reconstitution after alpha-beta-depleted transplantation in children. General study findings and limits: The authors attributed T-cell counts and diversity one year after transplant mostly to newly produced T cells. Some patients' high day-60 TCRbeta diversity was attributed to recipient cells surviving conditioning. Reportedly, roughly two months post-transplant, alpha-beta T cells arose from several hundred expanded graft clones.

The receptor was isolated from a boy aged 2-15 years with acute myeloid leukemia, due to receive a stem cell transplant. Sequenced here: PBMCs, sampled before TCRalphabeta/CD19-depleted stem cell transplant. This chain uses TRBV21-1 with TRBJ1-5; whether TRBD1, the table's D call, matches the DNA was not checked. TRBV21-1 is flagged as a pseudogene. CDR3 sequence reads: CASNSGQINQPQHF. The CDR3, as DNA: TGTGCCAGCAACTCGGGACAGATCAATCAGCCCCAGCATTTT.